What follows are 29 T cell receptor beta chains derived from one specimen sequenced in a study of early T cells in non-severe SARS-CoV-2 infection. TCRdb processed the 5' RACE reads anew with MiXCR; each CDR3 protein has one entry. The table records roughly 26,000 distinct CDR3 sequences, approximately 4.1% of them present only once. The sample comprised whole blood. These receptors all stem from an adult who was a healthcare worker with PCR-confirmed SARS-CoV-2 infection or an uninfected control (not recorded which).

By share, this clonotype counts as medium-sized. The J gene is TRBJ2-6, the V gene TRBV2; D gene unclear. V lost 0 bases to trimming and J lost 4 bases, with 7 bases between them. From germline, CDR1 is SNHLY and CDR2 FYNNEI. This CDR3 is 15 amino acids long. DNA for the CDR3: TGTGCCAGCAGTGAAGCGAAAGGAGGGGCCAACGTCCTGACTTTC. Its translation is CASSEAKGGANVLTF.

This clonotype was seen repeatedly, ten times or more. The chain joins TRBV27 to TRBJ1-1; D remains ambiguous. Per the germline V gene, CDR1 is MNHEY and CDR2 is SMNVEV (reference sequence). The CDR3 is made up of 13 amino acids. Trimming left V 3 bases short and J 0 bases short, with 5 bases between. In nucleotides, the CDR3 is TGTGCCAGCAGTTTCAGGATGAACACTGAAGCTTTCTTT. This translates into CASSFRMNTEAFF.

Ten or more counts support this clonotype. The rearrangement uses TRBV29-1 and TRBJ1-1; the match to TRBD1 covers 9 bases. The CDR3 loop spans 11 amino acids. Germline V lookup: CDR1 SQVTM, CDR2 ANQGSEA. Germline trimming cut 5 bases from V and 11 bases from J; bases unmatched to any gene: 6. The DNA of the CDR3 is TGCAGCGTTCGACAGGGGGATAAGGCTTTCTTT. It specifies CSVRQGDKAFF.

The rearrangement links TRBV2 to TRBJ2-3, with no clear D. This CDR3 is 14 amino acids long. Per the germline V gene, CDR1 is SNHLY and CDR2 is FYNNEI. Deletions cut 8 bases from V and 1 base from J, with 13 bases between. CDR3 in DNA: TGTGCCAGCGGTTTGGATTCCGGCACAGATACGCAGTATTTT. Protein: CASGLDSGTDTQYF.

This clonotype was counted ten times or more. The chain joins TRBV7-3 to TRBJ2-1; 8 positions agree with TRBD1. CDR1 SGHTA and CDR2 FQGTGA come from the germline V gene. The CDR3 extends over 16 amino acids. V shed 2 bases, J shed 1 base, and the junction held 4 bases outside the gene matches. In DNA, the CDR3 is TGTGCCAGCAGCTTACAGGGGGCCCCGTCCTACAATGAGCAGTTCTTC. Translating it yields CASSLQGAPSYNEQFF.

This clonotype was detected many times. This rearrangement joins TRBV4-2 to TRBJ2-1; perhaps TRBD1 as D (6 bases). The CDR3 contains 15 residues. Germline assignment: CDR1 LGHNA and CDR2 YNFKEQ. Trimming stripped 6 bases from V and 4 bases from J, with 16 bases between. CDR3 sequence: CASSRTLDRYNEQFF. CDR3 nucleotide sequence: TGTGCCAGCAGTAGAACCCTAGACAGGTACAATGAGCAGTTCTTC.

This clonotype was counted at least ten times. The chain couples TRBV2 to TRBJ2-1; weak D call: TRBD2 (6 bases). CDR3 length equals 13 residues. Germline values: CDR1 SNHLY, CDR2 FYNNEI. Trimming pared 8 bases from V and 7 bases from J, leaving 15 bases between. CDR3 DNA: TGTGCCAGCTGGGGAGGCGGGAATAATGAGCAGTTCTTC. This gives the protein CASWGGGNNEQFF.

This clonotype has ten or more counts. The gene calls are TRBV11-2 and TRBJ2-2, with D uncertain. The ends were cut back, 8 bases at V and 1 base at J, with 11 bases in the middle. CDR3 length: 14 residues. Germline V CDR1 and CDR2: SGHAT, FQNNGV. Here the CDR3 reads CASLRGMNTGELFF. The CDR3 DNA reads TGTGCCAGCCTCCGCGGCATGAACACCGGGGAGCTGTTTTTT.

There are many counts of this clonotype. Germline is not matched at one junction end, which may reflect a read error. The CDR3 DNA reads TGCAGTGTCCTCTGGACAGCCAAAAACTCTTACTTC. Protein product: CSVLWTAKNSYF. The chain couples TRBV20-1 to TRBJ1-2, with D possibly being TRBD1 (6 bases). From germline, CDR1 is DFQATT and CDR2 SNEGSKA (reference sequence). The CDR3 consists of 12 residues.

This clonotype was found many times. The chain links TRBV7-8 to TRBJ2-1, with 10 bases aligning to TRBD2. V shed 2 bases and J 3 bases; nucleotides not matched to a gene: 7. Germline CDR1 and CDR2: SGHVS and FQNEAQ. CDR3 size: 17 residues. This CDR3 is CASSLRPLAGVYNEQFF. CDR3 coding DNA: TGTGCCAGCAGCTTAAGGCCCCTAGCGGGAGTCTACAATGAGCAGTTCTTC.

At least ten counts were recorded for this clonotype. The chain is built from TRBV6-6 and TRBJ2-1; 9 bases fit TRBD2. CDR1 and CDR2 from the germline V gene are MNHNY and SVGAGI (reference sequence). V gave up 2 bases and J gave up 4 bases; unmatched junction bases: 6. CDR3 length equals 16 residues. CDR3: CASSYQAAGGYNEQFF. Here the CDR3 DNA reads TGTGCCAGCAGTTACCAGGCAGCGGGAGGTTACAATGAGCAGTTCTTC.

This clonotype was observed at least ten times. V and J are TRBV5-4 and TRBJ1-6, with 10 bases lining up with TRBD1. The trim removed 1 base at V and 10 bases at J, leaving 5 bases unmatched. Looked up from germline, CDR1 is SGHNT and CDR2 is YYREEE (reference sequence). The CDR3 is 15 amino acids. CDR3 DNA sequence: TGTGCCAGCAGCTTGCAGACAGGGGGCCAATCACCCCTCCACTTT. Its translation is CASSLQTGGQSPLHF.

This clonotype was seen ten or more times. The chain carries TRBV20-1 and TRBJ2-1; TRBD2 matches 9 bases. The CDR3 length is 17 residues. V was clipped by 6 bases and J by 3 bases; unmatched bases: 15. Germline CDR1 is DFQATT and CDR2 is SNEGSKA (reference sequence). CDR3 sequence: CSAPKHNLAGIYNEQFF. CDR3 bases: TGCAGTGCCCCCAAGCACAATCTAGCGGGAATCTACAATGAGCAGTTCTTC.

This clonotype was recorded once. A read error may explain this, as a much larger clone is one base away. The rearrangement links TRBV6-2 or TRBV6-3 to TRBJ2-3; D not resolved. Per the germline V gene, CDR1 is MNHEY and CDR2 is SVGEGT. CDR3 size: 13 residues. The CDR3 DNA is TGTGCCAGCAGTCCAGCGAACACAGATACGCGGTATTTT. Amino acids: CASSPANTDTRYF.

This clonotype was counted at least ten times. V usage is TRBV5-1 and J usage is TRBJ2-2; 7 bases match TRBD2. Trimming cost V 2 bases and J 0 bases; bases outside gene matches: 4. Germline assignment: CDR1 SGHRS and CDR2 YFSETQ. The CDR3 length is 16 residues. CDR3 sequence reads: CASSLGTTTNTGELFF. The CDR3 DNA sequence: TGCGCCAGCAGCTTAGGGACTACAACGAACACCGGGGAGCTGTTTTTT.

This clonotype was recorded at least ten times. The chain employs TRBV7-9 and TRBJ1-1, with D unresolved. The V end was cut by 0 bases, the J end by 1 base, with 6 bases between. From germline, CDR1 is SEHNR and CDR2 FQNEAQ (reference sequence). The CDR3 contains 14 residues. In nucleotides, the CDR3 is TGTGCCAGCAGCTTAGCGCGACCGAACACTGAAGCTTTCTTT. Encoded protein: CASSLARPNTEAFF.

This clonotype was found a few times. The chain combines TRBV25-1 with TRBJ1-1; the D is unclear. With 3 bases removed from V and 6 bases from J, the gap between germline ends came to 14 bases. The CDR3 has 14 residues. Germline V gives CDR1 MGHDK, CDR2 SYGVNS. The CDR3 region has the DNA TGTGCCAGCAGTGACCCCGCAAACGGCGCTGAAGCTTTCTTT. Protein sequence: CASSDPANGAEAFF.

The V and J genes are TRBV5-1 and TRBJ1-1; 7 bases align to TRBD1. The CDR3 consists of 16 residues. Germline CDR1 SGHRS, CDR2 YFSETQ. V was clipped by 3 bases and J by 0 bases; unmatched bases: 8. This chain's CDR3 is CASSWSTGTMNTEAFF. The CDR3 nucleotides read TGCGCCAGCAGCTGGTCGACAGGGACCATGAACACTGAAGCTTTCTTT.

The chain combines TRBV11-1 with TRBJ1-3; D is possibly TRBD1 (6 bases). V was pared by 4 bases and J by 1 base, with 8 bases between. CDR3 length: 14 residues. Germline-derived CDR1 and CDR2 are SGHAT and FQDESV (reference sequence). As DNA, the CDR3 is TGTGCCAGCAGCTGGACAGATTCTGGAAACACCATATATTTT. Its protein is CASSWTDSGNTIYF.

The gene calls are TRBV5-1 and TRBJ1-1, with unresolved D. V dropped 4 bases and J dropped 6 bases, with 10 bases sitting between them. The CDR3 is 12 residues long. Germline V gives CDR1 SGHRS, CDR2 YFSETQ. Written as DNA, the CDR3 is TGCGCCAGCAGCCGGACGAAGTCTGAAGCTTTCTTT. It specifies CASSRTKSEAFF. Looking up the rest from reference TRBV5-1 and TRBJ1-1 gives the full variable domain: KAGVTQTPRYLIKTRGQQVTLSCSPISGHRSVSWYQQTPGQGLQFLFEYFSETQRNKGNFPGRFSGRQFSNSRSEMNVSTLELGDSALYLCASSRTKSEAFFGQGTRLTVV.

In its sample, this clonotype was seen a few times. The chain links TRBV29-1 to TRBJ2-3; maybe TRBD1 (6 bases). This CDR3 region has 13 residues. V lost 6 bases to trimming and J lost 2 bases, with 12 bases between them. Germline V gene sequence: CDR1 SQVTM, CDR2 ANQGSEA. CDR3 amino acids: CSVTGEATDTQYF. The CDR3 coding sequence is TGCAGCGTGACAGGAGAAGCCACAGATACGCAGTATTTT.

This chain joins TRBV29-1 and TRBJ2-1, with 7 bases identical to TRBD1. This CDR3 comprises 12 residues. CDR1 and CDR2 (germline): SQVTM, ANQGSEA. The V and J ends lost 8 bases and 4 bases, in that order; junction bases with no gene match: 5. The CDR3 region has the DNA TGCAGCTTTTTGACAGGGTACAATGAGCAGTTCTTC. It encodes CSFLTGYNEQFF.

This clonotype has just a few counts. The chain is built from TRBV3-1 and TRBJ1-2; no firm D call. Deletions cut 0 bases from V and 5 bases from J, with 10 bases between. The CDR3 covers 14 residues. The germline V gene encodes CDR1 LGHDT and CDR2 YNNKEL (reference sequence). The CDR3: CASSQEVGIYGYTF. The CDR3 nucleotides are TGTGCCAGCAGCCAAGAAGTCGGTATTTATGGCTACACCTTC.

This clonotype was recorded at least ten times. V usage is TRBV5-1 and J usage is TRBJ2-7; no reliable D call. The germline V gene has CDR1 SGHRS and CDR2 YFSETQ. V was shortened by 1 base and J by 3 bases, with 17 bases between the two germline ends. The CDR3 spans 16 residues. The chain's CDR3 is CASSLSGRNYFYEQYF. In nucleotides, the CDR3 is TGCGCCAGCAGCTTGTCCGGGCGTAACTACTTCTACGAGCAGTACTTC.

This clonotype was detected many times. This sequence joins TRBV6-5 and TRBJ1-1, with D possibly TRBD1 on 6 matching bases. Trimming took 0 bases from V and 8 from J, leaving 16 bases between them. Germline V lookup: CDR1 MNHEY, CDR2 SVGAGI. The CDR3 is 15 amino acids. DNA of the CDR3: TGTGCCAGCAGTTACTCCTCGGGGGGCCGGACAGAAGCTTTCTTT. It encodes CASSYSSGGRTEAFF.

The chain couples TRBV20-1 to TRBJ2-5; 7 nucleotides align to TRBD1. The germline V gene encodes CDR1 DFQATT and CDR2 SNEGSKA (reference sequence). The V segment lost 2 bases and the J segment 4 bases; nucleotides outside the gene matches: 7. The CDR3 runs 14 residues. CDR3 DNA sequence: TGCAGTGCTAGACACTTTACAGGGGTAGAGACCCAGTACTTC. This sequence encodes CSARHFTGVETQYF.

This clonotype showed up many times. The chain couples TRBV20-1 to TRBJ1-3; no firm D call. CDR1 is DFQATT, CDR2 SNEGSKA, per germline (reference sequence). This CDR3 is 13 amino acids long. V was shortened by 5 bases and J by 0 bases, with 8 bases between the two germline ends. The CDR3 DNA reads as TGCAGTGCTGGTGTAGCCTCTGGAAACACCATATATTTT. It is translated as CSAGVASGNTIYF.

At least ten counts were recorded for this clonotype. The V gene is TRBV12-3 or TRBV12-4, the J gene TRBJ2-5, with D perhaps TRBD1 (6 bases). This CDR3 spans 15 amino acids. The V end lost 5 bases, the J end lost 5 bases, and 18 bases lay between the germline ends. The CDR3 DNA reads TGTGCCAGCAGTCCAGGGGTAGGCCGCGGGGAGACCCAGTACTTC. This translates into CASSPGVGRGETQYF.

This clonotype was seen repeatedly, ten times or more. V gene TRBV7-3 combines with J gene TRBJ2-3; 9 nucleotides align to TRBD2. This CDR3 has 17 amino acids. Germline trimming cut 4 bases from V and 4 bases from J; bases unmatched to any gene: 12. The germline V gene has CDR1 SGHTA and CDR2 FQGTGA. DNA of the CDR3: TGTGCCAGCAGCTCCAGGGGGTTAGCGGGAGTATCAGATACGCAGTATTTT. Its translation is CASSSRGLAGVSDTQYF.